Below are 10 T cell receptor beta chains sequenced from a single sample in a study of blood T cell repertoires in COVID-19. Profiling relied on immunoSEQ multiplex PCR, and the TCRdb table lists in-frame clones only, not all of them. The sample contains roughly 97,000 clones, roughly 72% of which appear only once. Sequenced input: peripheral blood. These receptors came from a man in his 70s with acute or convalescent COVID-19.

In the case of this clone: At one of its ends the junction is not consistent with the germline gene, which may arise from a read error. The chain is built from TRBV28 and TRBJ2-1; D is unclear. Germline loops: CDR1 MDHEN, CDR2 SYDVKM. CDR3 length equals 12 residues. Here the CDR3 reads CASSSLDSLQLF. CDR3 in DNA: TGTGCCAGCAGCTCCCTTGACTCATTGCAGCTCTTC.

This chain joins TRBV7-9 and TRBJ1-4; D might be TRBD1 (6 bases). CDR1 and CDR2 (germline): SEHNR, FQNEAQ (reference sequence). The CDR3 consists of 15 residues. Between the trimmed V and J ends, which lost 5 bases and 1 base, there was a span of 11 bases. CDR3 sequence: CASSASQGTNEKLFF. In DNA, the CDR3 is TGTGCCAGCAGCGCTTCACAGGGAACTAATGAAAAACTGTTTTTT.

The V and J genes are TRBV28 and TRBJ1-2; TRBD1 is a possible D gene (5 bases). Germline V gene lookup returns CDR1 MDHEN and CDR2 SYDVKM. The CDR3 extends over 12 amino acids. Trimming took 8 bases from V and 4 from J, leaving 11 bases between them. The CDR3 loop is CASGTQAYGYTF. In DNA form, the CDR3 reads TGTGCCAGCGGGACTCAAGCCTATGGCTACACCTTC.

This clone was counted between two and nine times. The rearrangement uses TRBV7-9 and TRBJ1-6; D may be TRBD1 (6 bases). Germline CDR1 and CDR2: SEHNR and FQNEAQ (reference sequence). V gave up 3 bases and J gave up 7 bases, with 13 bases separating them. This CDR3 is built from 15 residues. CDR3 bases: TGTGCCAGCAGCTTTCGGGACACCGCGAATTCACCCCTCCACTTT. It translates to CASSFRDTANSPLHF. Using reference TRBV7-9 and TRBJ1-6 for the parts outside the CDR3, the full variable domain is DTGVSQNPRHKITKRGQNVTFRCDPISEHNRLYWYRQTLGQGPEFLTYFQNEAQLEKSRLLSDRFSAERPKGSFSTLEIQRTEQGDSAMYLCASSFRDTANSPLHFGNGTRLTVT.

The rearrangement links TRBV12-5 to TRBJ1-3, with D unresolved. Germline V lookup: CDR1 LGHNT, CDR2 FRNRAP. V dropped 6 bases and J dropped 0 bases, with 6 bases sitting between them. The CDR3 runs to 13 residues. The CDR3 DNA reads as TGTGCTAGTGGGCTGAGCTCTGGAAACACCATATATTTT. Translated: CASGLSSGNTIYF.

The genes are TRBV7-8 and TRBJ1-5, with 8 nucleotides matching TRBD1. Per the germline V gene, CDR1 is SGHVS and CDR2 is FQNEAQ. The CDR3 consists of 15 residues. J lost 6 bases, V lost 5 bases, and 9 bases had no gene match. The CDR3 is CASSMQGAGGQPQHF. The CDR3 DNA follows: TGTGCCAGCAGCATGCAGGGGGCGGGTGGTCAGCCCCAGCATTTT.

The CDR3 here is CASSLTSRNNEQFF. The CDR3 region has the DNA TGTGCCAGCAGCTTAACGAGCCGAAACAATGAGCAGTTCTTC. The J gene is TRBJ2-1, the V gene TRBV7-3; D is undetermined. CDR1 SGHTA and CDR2 FQGTGA come from the germline V gene. The CDR3 totals 14 residues. The V and J ends lost 0 bases and 5 bases respectively, with 8 bases between them. The whole variable domain, filled in from reference TRBV7-3 and TRBJ2-1, reads GAGVSQTPSNKVTEKGKYVELRCDPISGHTALYWYRQSLGQGPEFLIYFQGTGAADDSGLPNDRFFAVRPEGSVSTLKIQRTERGDSAVYLCASSLTSRNNEQFFGPGTRLTVL.

The V gene is TRBV28, the J gene TRBJ2-1; 10 bases fit TRBD1. With 5 bases clipped from V and 0 bases from J, the junction kept 7 bases outside the gene matches. CDR3 length: 17 amino acids. Germline CDR1 and CDR2: MDHEN and SYDVKM. CDR3 protein: CASSGDRGYHSYNEQFF. CDR3 nucleotide sequence: TGTGCCAGCAGTGGGGACAGGGGATATCACTCCTACAATGAGCAGTTCTTC.

Only a few counts were recorded for this clone. This chain uses TRBV12-3 or TRBV12-4 with TRBJ1-2; TRBD1 matches 8 bases. This CDR3 has 12 amino acids. V dropped 5 bases and J dropped 8; count of bases not matched to a gene: 4. CDR3 sequence reads: CASSLQGEGYTF. The CDR3 DNA reads TGTGCCAGCAGTCTACAGGGGGAGGGCTACACCTTC.

This chain uses TRBV4-2 with TRBJ1-5; TRBD1 matches at 9 bases. With V trimmed by 4 bases and J by 0 bases, 4 bases remained unmatched. Per germline, CDR1 LGHNA and CDR2 YNFKEQ. This CDR3 is 16 amino acids long. The chain's CDR3 is CASSRGQGDSNQPQHF. CDR3 nucleotide sequence: TGTGCCAGCAGCCGGGGACAGGGTGATAGCAATCAGCCCCAGCATTTT.